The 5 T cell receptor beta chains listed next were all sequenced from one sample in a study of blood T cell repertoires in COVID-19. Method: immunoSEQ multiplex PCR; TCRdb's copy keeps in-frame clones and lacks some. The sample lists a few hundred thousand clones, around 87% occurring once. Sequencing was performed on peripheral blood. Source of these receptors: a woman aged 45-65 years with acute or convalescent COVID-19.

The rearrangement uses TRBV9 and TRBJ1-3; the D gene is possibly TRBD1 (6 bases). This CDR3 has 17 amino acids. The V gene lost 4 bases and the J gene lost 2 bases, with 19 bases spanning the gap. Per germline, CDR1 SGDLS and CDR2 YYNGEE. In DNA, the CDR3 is TGTGCCAGCAGCCACTTAAGGGGGGGCGGGCCTGGAAACACCATATATTTT. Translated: CASSHLRGGGPGNTIYF.

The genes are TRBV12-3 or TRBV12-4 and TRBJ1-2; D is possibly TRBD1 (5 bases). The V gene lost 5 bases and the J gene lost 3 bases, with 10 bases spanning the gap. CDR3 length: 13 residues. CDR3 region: CASSRTPDYGYTF. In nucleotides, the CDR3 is TGTGCCAGCAGTCGGACACCCGACTATGGCTACACCTTC.

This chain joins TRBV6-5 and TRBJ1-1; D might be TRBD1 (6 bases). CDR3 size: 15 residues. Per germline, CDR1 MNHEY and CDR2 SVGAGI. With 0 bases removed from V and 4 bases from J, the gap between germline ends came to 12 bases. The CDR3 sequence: CASSYSIWGPTEAFF. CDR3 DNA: TGTGCCAGCAGTTACTCGATATGGGGGCCCACTGAAGCTTTCTTT.

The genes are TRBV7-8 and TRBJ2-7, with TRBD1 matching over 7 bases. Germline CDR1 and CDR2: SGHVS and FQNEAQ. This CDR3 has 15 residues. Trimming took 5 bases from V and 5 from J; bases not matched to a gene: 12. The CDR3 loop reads CASSNDRVTYDEQYF. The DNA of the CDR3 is TGTGCCAGCAGCAACGACAGGGTAACGTACGACGAGCAGTACTTC.

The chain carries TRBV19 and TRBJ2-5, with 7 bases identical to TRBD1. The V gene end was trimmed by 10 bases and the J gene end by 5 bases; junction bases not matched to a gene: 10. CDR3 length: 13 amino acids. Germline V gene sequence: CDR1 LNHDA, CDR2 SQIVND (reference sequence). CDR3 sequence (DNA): TGTGCCACCGGGGACAGTGCAGGGGAGACCCAGTACTTC. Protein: CATGDSAGETQYF.